These T cell receptor beta chains were read from a single sample in a study of T cells after posttransplantation cyclophosphamide. Clones were sequenced by immunoSEQ multiplex PCR, and TCRdb holds only the in-frame ones, with some missing. The sample comprises fewer than 25,000 clones, more than 80% of which are singletons, and 8.2% rests with the top ten. The material sequenced was PBMCs, taken after an allogeneic stem cell transplant with a calcineurin inhibitor and methotrexate. Receptor source: a female patient aged 50-65 years who received an allogeneic stem cell transplant from an unrelated donor, was CMV-positive, and had chronic GVHD only. The T cells may come from the graft donor. Each CDR3 is given with its conserved first and last residue. D genes are given only for firm matches. A clone size is listed for some rows: how often the clone was seen (once, few, many), or a class if it is expanded.

V	J	size	D	CDR3	DNA
TRBV5-1	TRBJ2-5	.	.	CASKPDNQETQYF	TGCGCCAGCAAACCTGACAACCAAGAGACCCAGTACTTC
TRBV7-8	TRBJ2-7	once	.	CASSLAHNYEQYF	TGTGCCAGCAGCTTAGCACATAACTACGAGCAGTACTTC
TRBV27	TRBJ2-7	.	TRBD2	CASSLRVGRGDEQYF	TGTGCCAGCAGTTTACGTGTCGGGCGGGGGGACGAGCAGTACTTC
TRBV29-1	TRBJ2-1	.	TRBD2	CSVEDRLAGSEQFF	TGCAGCGTTGAAGATCGACTAGCGGGTAGTGAGCAGTTCTTC
TRBV4-2	TRBJ2-1	.	TRBD2	CASSQDGFGAGVREQFF	TGTGCCAGCAGCCAAGATGGGTTCGGTGCGGGAGTGCGAGAGCAGTTCTTC
TRBV5-4	TRBJ2-2	.	.	CASSLVAEAGELFF	TGTGCCAGCAGCTTGGTGGCGGAGGCCGGGGAGCTGTTTTTT
TRBV29-1	TRBJ2-7	.	TRBD1	CSVPGQGFYEQYF	TGCAGCGTGCCGGGACAGGGATTCTACGAGCAGTACTTC
TRBV6-1	TRBJ2-2	.	TRBD2	CASSATTGLVPGELFF	TGTGCCAGCAGTGCCACCACGGGACTAGTGCCCGGGGAGCTGTTTTTT
TRBV6-6	TRBJ1-1	few	.	CASSSGQNTEAFF	TGTGCCAGCAGTTCGGGACAGAACACTGAAGCTTTCTTT
TRBV27	TRBJ1-2	.	TRBD1	CASSERDSRGYTF	TGTGCCAGCAGTGAACGGGACAGTCGGGGCTACACCTTC
TRBV28	TRBJ1-5	.	TRBD1	CASSLYDRGNQPQHF	TGTGCCAGCAGTTTATATGACAGGGGCAATCAGCCCCAGCATTTT
TRBV9	TRBJ2-7	.	.	CASSVEGGVDEQYF	TGTGCCAGCAGCGTAGAAGGAGGGGTTGACGAGCAGTACTTC
TRBV27	TRBJ1-5	.	.	CASSLFHPSNQPQHF	TGTGCCAGCAGTTTATTCCATCCCAGCAATCAGCCCCAGCATTTT
TRBV28	TRBJ2-3	.	TRBD2	CASSFANGLAGGVDTQYF	TGTGCCAGCAGTTTCGCAAACGGACTAGCGGGAGGGGTAGATACGCAGTATTTT
TRBV5-5	TRBJ1-1	.	.	CASSARQALSEAFF	TGTGCCAGCAGCGCCCGACAGGCCCTGTCAGAAGCTTTCTTT
TRBV9	TRBJ2-7	.	TRBD2	CASSVSGTSGTYEQYF	TGTGCCAGCAGCGTTAGTGGGACTAGCGGGACCTACGAGCAGTACTTC
TRBV15	TRBJ2-1	.	TRBD2	CATSETSGRRREQFF	TGTGCCACCAGCGAAACTAGCGGGAGACGACGTGAGCAGTTCTTC
TRBV4-1	TRBJ2-7	.	TRBD2	CASSQIAGDYEQYF	TGCGCCAGCAGCCAAATAGCGGGTGACTACGAGCAGTACTTC
TRBV4-1	TRBJ1-4	.	TRBD1	CASSQDWGQVITNEKLFF	TGCGCCAGCAGCCAAGATTGGGGACAGGTTATTACTAATGAAAAACTGTTTTTT
TRBV4-2	TRBJ2-5	few	.	CASSQNTGTSQETQYF	TGTGCCAGCAGCCAAAATACCGGGACAAGCCAAGAGACCCAGTACTTC
TRBV15	TRBJ1-3	.	.	CATSRETGRGNTIYF	TGTGCCACCAGCAGGGAGACTGGTCGAGGAAACACCATATATTTT
TRBV15	TRBJ2-7	.	.	CATSRESGDSYEQYF	TGTGCCACCAGCAGAGAGTCCGGGGACTCCTACGAGCAGTACTTC
TRBV7-9	TRBJ2-3	.	.	CASSSMDTQYF	TGTGCCAGCAGCTCTATGGATACGCAGTATTTT
TRBV19	TRBJ1-1	.	TRBD1	CASSMVAGGNEAFF	TGTGCCAGTAGTATGGTTGCAGGGGGCAATGAAGCTTTCTTT
TRBV27	TRBJ2-2	.	.	CASTWGQGSGELFF	TGTGCCAGCACTTGGGGGCAGGGGTCCGGGGAGCTGTTTTTT
TRBV30	TRBJ2-7	.	.	CACTEGYEQYF	TGTGCCTGTACCGAGGGCTACGAGCAGTACTTC
TRBV5-6	TRBJ1-1	.	TRBD1	CASSFLGGTTEAFF	TGTGCCAGCAGCTTTCTAGGGGGCACCACTGAAGCTTTCTTT
TRBV2	TRBJ1-3	.	.	CASSDLQDSGNTIYF	TGTGCCAGCAGTGATCTACAGGACTCTGGAAACACCATATATTTT
TRBV4-3	TRBJ2-4	.	.	CASSQDPGSETQYF	TGCGCCAGCAGCCAAGATCCCGGGAGTGAGACTCAGTACTTC
TRBV28	TRBJ2-5	.	TRBD1	CASSTRQGAGETQYF	TGTGCCAGCAGTACTCGACAGGGGGCGGGAGAGACCCAGTACTTC
TRBV30	TRBJ1-2	.	TRBD1	CAWSLGGQGTIGNYGYTF	TGTGCCTGGAGTTTAGGGGGACAGGGAACAATCGGGAACTATGGCTACACCTTC
TRBV6-6	TRBJ1-2	.	TRBD1	CASSSPGQGNYGYTF	TGTGCCAGCAGCTCACCGGGACAGGGGAACTATGGCTACACCTTC
TRBV5-1	TRBJ2-1	.	TRBD2	CASSPGGRDVYNEQFF	TGCGCCAGCAGCCCTGGCGGGAGGGATGTCTACAATGAGCAGTTCTTC
TRBV28	TRBJ1-2	.	.	CASGPGHNYGYTF	TGTGCCAGCGGCCCGGGACACAACTATGGCTACACCTTC
TRBV5-1	TRBJ2-7	.	TRBD2	CASSLGLAGGRYEQYF	TGCGCCAGCAGCTTGGGACTAGCGGGAGGGAGGTACGAGCAGTACTTC
TRBV6-6	TRBJ1-1	.	.	CASSLNGGASAEAFF	TGTGCCAGCAGTCTAAACGGGGGGGCGTCCGCTGAAGCTTTCTTT
TRBV5-1	TRBJ1-1	.	.	CASSLAATGQTEAFF	TGCGCCAGCAGCTTGGCCGCAACAGGTCAAACTGAAGCTTTCTTT
TRBV19	TRBJ1-6	.	.	CASSIRRGRRDSPLHF	TGTGCCAGTAGTATCCGCCGGGGGAGAAGAGATTCACCCCTCCACTTT
TRBV7-9	TRBJ2-2	.	TRBD1	CASSLPGGRAGELFF	TGTGCCAGCAGCTTGCCAGGGGGCCGGGCCGGGGAGCTGTTTTTT
TRBV7-8	TRBJ1-1	.	.	CASSLVRENTEAFF	TGTGCCAGCAGCTTAGTGAGAGAGAACACTGAAGCTTTCTTT
TRBV10-3	TRBJ2-7	.	.	CAIRKSTDTYEQYF	TGTGCCATCAGGAAATCGACAGATACTTACGAGCAGTACTTC
TRBV18	TRBJ1-1	once	TRBD1	CASSPLRQGLEAFF	TGTGCCAGCTCACCACTTCGACAGGGGCTTGAAGCTTTCTTT
TRBV6-6	TRBJ2-7	once	.	CASSYPPDSTYEQYF	TGTGCCAGCAGTTACCCCCCGGACAGTACCTACGAGCAGTACTTC
TRBV2	TRBJ2-1	.	TRBD1	CASSEDGQGYNEQFF	TGTGCCAGCAGTGAAGATGGACAGGGCTACAATGAGCAGTTCTTC
TRBV5-1	TRBJ2-7	.	.	CASSRHGGDVYEQYF	TGCGCCAGCAGCCGGCATGGCGGGGATGTCTACGAGCAGTACTTC
TRBV5-1	TRBJ2-7	once	TRBD2	CASSLALAGGEQYF	TGCGCCAGCAGCTTGGCCCTAGCGGGAGGAGAGCAGTACTTC
TRBV5-6	TRBJ2-7	.	TRBD2	CASSRGLAVQYF	TGTGCCAGCAGCCGGGGACTAGCGGTGCAGTACTTC
TRBV5-1	TRBJ1-1	.	TRBD1	CASSYGTGTEAFF	TGCGCCAGCAGCTACGGGACAGGGACTGAAGCTTTCTTT
TRBV7-8	TRBJ2-1	.	TRBD1	CASSRPGTGNPGRANEQFF	TGTGCCAGCAGCCGACCCGGGACAGGGAATCCGGGTAGGGCGAATGAGCAGTTCTTC
TRBV5-4	TRBJ1-2	.	.	CASKEMTGSYGYTF	TGTGCCAGCAAGGAAATGACAGGCTCCTATGGCTACACCTTC
TRBV19	TRBJ1-2	.	.	CASSDFYGYTF	TGTGCCAGTAGTGACTTCTATGGCTACACCTTC
TRBV28	TRBJ2-7	.	TRBD1	CASSFRQGLWGEQYF	TGTGCCAGCAGTTTCCGACAGGGCTTATGGGGAGAGCAGTACTTC